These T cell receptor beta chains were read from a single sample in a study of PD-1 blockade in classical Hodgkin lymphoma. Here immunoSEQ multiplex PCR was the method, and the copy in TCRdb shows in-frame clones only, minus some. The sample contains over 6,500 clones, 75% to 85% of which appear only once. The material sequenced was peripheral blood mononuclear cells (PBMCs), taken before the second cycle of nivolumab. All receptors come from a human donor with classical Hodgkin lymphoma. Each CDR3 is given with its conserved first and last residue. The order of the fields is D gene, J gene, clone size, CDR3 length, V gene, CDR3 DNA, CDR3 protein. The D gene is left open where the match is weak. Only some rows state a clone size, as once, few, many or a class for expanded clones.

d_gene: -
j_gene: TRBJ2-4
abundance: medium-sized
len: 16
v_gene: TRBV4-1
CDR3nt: TGCGCCAGCAGCCAAGATATGAGCCTAGCCAAAAACATTCAGTACTTC
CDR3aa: CASSQDMSLAKNIQYF

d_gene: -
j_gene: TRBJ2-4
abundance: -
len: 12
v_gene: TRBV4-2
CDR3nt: TGTGCCAGCAGCCAATCGGAAAACATTCAGTACTTC
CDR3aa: CASSQSENIQYF

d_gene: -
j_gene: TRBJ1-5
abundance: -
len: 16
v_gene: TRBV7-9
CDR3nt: TGTGCCAGCAGCCCCCAGGGAAAGGGCCCGGGTCAGCCCCAGCATTTT
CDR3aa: CASSPQGKGPGQPQHF

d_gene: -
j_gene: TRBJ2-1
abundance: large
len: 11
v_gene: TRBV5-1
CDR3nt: TGCGCCAGCCAGCTACTTAATGAGCAGTTCTTC
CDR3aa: CASQLLNEQFF

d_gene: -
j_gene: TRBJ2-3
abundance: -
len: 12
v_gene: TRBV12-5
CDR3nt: TGTGCTAGTGGTTCCGTGGAAGATACGCAGTATTTT
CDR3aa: CASGSVEDTQYF

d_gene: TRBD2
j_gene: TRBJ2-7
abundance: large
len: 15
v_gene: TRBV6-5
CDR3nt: TGTGCCAGCAGTCCTGAGACTAGCGGAACCTACGAGCAGTACTTC
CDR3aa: CASSPETSGTYEQYF

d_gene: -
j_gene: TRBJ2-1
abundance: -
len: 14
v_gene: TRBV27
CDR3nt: TGTGCCAGCAGCCGCCTTGGTACTTACAATGAGCAGTTCTTC
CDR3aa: CASSRLGTYNEQFF

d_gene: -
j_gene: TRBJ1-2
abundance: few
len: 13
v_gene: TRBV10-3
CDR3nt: TGTGCCATCAGTTCCCCGCCTAACTATGGCTACACCTTC
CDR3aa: CAISSPPNYGYTF

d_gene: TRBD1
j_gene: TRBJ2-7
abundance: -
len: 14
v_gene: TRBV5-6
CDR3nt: TGTGCCAGCAGCTTGTGGGACAGAGGCTACGAGCAGTACTTC
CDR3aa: CASSLWDRGYEQYF

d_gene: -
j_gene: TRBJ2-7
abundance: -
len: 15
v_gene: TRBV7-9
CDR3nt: TGTGCCAGCAGCTTAGGAGGGGGGAGCTCCTACGAGCAGTACTTC
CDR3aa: CASSLGGGSSYEQYF

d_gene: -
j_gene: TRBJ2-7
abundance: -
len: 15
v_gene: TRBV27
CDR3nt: TGTGCCAGCAGTTACTCGACGACAGCCGGTTACGAGCAGTACTTC
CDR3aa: CASSYSTTAGYEQYF

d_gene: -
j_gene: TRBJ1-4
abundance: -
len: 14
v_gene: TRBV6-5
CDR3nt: TGTGCCAGCAGTCCCGGGCCCACTAATGAAAAACTGTTTTTT
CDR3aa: CASSPGPTNEKLFF

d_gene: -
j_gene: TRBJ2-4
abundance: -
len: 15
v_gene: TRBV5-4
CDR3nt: TGTGCCAGCAGCGTCGGACACTTAGCCAAAAACATTCAGTACTTC
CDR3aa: CASSVGHLAKNIQYF

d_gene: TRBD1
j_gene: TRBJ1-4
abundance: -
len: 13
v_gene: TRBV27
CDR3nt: TGTGCCAGCAGTCCGCAGGGGGCTGAAAAACTGTTTTTT
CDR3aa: CASSPQGAEKLFF

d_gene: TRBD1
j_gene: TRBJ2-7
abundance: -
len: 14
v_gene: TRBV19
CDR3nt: TGTGCCAGTAGTATAGGAGGGGGCTACTACGAGCAGTACTTC
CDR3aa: CASSIGGGYYEQYF

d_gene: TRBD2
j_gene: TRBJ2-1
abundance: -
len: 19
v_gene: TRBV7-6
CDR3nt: TGTGCCAGCAGCTTTAGCGGGAGTAGGCCCCTCGCCCCGTACAATGAGCAGTTCTTC
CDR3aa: CASSFSGSRPLAPYNEQFF

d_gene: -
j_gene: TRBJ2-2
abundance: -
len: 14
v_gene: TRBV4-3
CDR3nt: TGCGCCAGCAGCCAAGATTTGTGGCAGGGGGAGCTGTTTTTT
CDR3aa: CASSQDLWQGELFF

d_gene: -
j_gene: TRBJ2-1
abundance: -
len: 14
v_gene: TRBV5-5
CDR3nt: TGTGCCAGCAGCTATCAGACGTTTGGTTATGAGCAGTTCTTC
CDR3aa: CASSYQTFGYEQFF

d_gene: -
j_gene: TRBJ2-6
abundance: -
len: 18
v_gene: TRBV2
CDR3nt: TGTGCCAGCACCGAGGGGTCAGGGTATGCAGCTGGGGCCAACGTCCTGACTTTC
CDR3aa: CASTEGSGYAAGANVLTF

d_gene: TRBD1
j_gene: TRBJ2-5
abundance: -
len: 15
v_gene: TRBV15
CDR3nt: TGTGCCACCAGCTCACAGGGGAACCCCCAAGAGACCCAGTACTTC
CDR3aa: CATSSQGNPQETQYF

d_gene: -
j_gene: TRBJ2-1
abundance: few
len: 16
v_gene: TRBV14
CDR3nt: TGTGCCAGCAGCCAAGATCGGTCGCGAGGGTTAAATGAGCAGTTCTTC
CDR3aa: CASSQDRSRGLNEQFF

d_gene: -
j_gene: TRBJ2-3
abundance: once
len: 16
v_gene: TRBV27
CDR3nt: TGTGCCAGCAGTTTGGGAAGCGGGTTTTCCTCAGATACGCAGTATTTT
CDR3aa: CASSLGSGFSSDTQYF